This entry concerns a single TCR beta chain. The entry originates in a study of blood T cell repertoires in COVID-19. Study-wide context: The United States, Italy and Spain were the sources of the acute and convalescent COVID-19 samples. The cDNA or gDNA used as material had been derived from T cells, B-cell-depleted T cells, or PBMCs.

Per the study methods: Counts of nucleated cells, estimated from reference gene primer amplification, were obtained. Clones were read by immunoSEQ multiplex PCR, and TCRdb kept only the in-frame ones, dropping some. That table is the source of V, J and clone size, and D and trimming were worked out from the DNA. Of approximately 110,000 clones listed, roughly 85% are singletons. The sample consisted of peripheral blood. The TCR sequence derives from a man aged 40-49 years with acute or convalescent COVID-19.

CDR3 in amino acids: CASSGTSSTDTQYF. CDR3 coding DNA: TGTGCCAGCAGCGGGACTTCCAGCACAGATACGCAGTATTTT. This rearrangement joins TRBV6-5 to TRBJ2-3; D may be TRBD2 (6 bases). The V gene lost 6 bases and the J gene lost 0 bases, with 10 bases spanning the gap. The CDR3 length is 14 residues. Germline-derived CDR1 and CDR2 are MNHEY and SVGAGI.